This TCR beta chain appears in the sequencing data of a study of T cell responses to AZD1222 COVID-19 vaccine. Study-wide results and caveats: Clonal diversity was possibly underestimated, and white British individuals and females predominated among donors. Spike-wide coverage was observed for vaccine-associated CD4 TCRs, with dominant responses at 160-218 and 743-854. Baseline seropositivity characterized only a handful of AZD1222 recipients.

Here immunoSEQ multiplex PCR was the method, and the copy in TCRdb shows in-frame clones only, minus some. The sample includes 150,000 to 200,000 clones, approximately 92% of them seen just once. The J segment lost 3 bases and the V segment lost 2 bases, leaving 9 bases of the junction unmatched. This CDR3 has 17 amino acids. CDR1 and CDR2 (germline): KGHSH, LQKENI. As concerns this clone: The antigen remains undetermined.

This sequence was found in an adult in good health. The sequenced sample was peripheral blood, obtained on day 0 of AZD1222 vaccination. This sequence joins TRBV18 and TRBJ2-2; 7 positions match TRBD1. As DNA, the CDR3 is TGTGCCAGCTCACCAGGTCGGACAGGCACCTACACCGGGGAGCTGTTTTTT. This translates into CASSPGRTGTYTGELFF.